Detailed here is one T cell receptor (beta chain). Its target is unknown. The PCR had 60 Vbeta and 13 Jbeta primers. Assay: immunoSEQ multiplex PCR; the TCRdb copy retains only in-frame clones and omits some. The sample lists about 170,000 clones; 65% to 75% were seen once. This sample is drawn from a study of cytomegalovirus exposure and HLA in healthy donors. The wider study: Membership in the Caucasian-associated ancestry cluster was found for 81% of approximately 400 genotyped donors.

General study results and limits: Whilst most TCR sequences proved rare, a subset of public TCRs occurred across many donors. A classifier reportedly called cytomegalovirus status with high sensitivity and specificity.

The donors were healthy bone marrow donors. The CDR3 runs to 14 residues. With V trimmed by 3 bases and J by 3 bases, 4 bases remained unmatched. Germline CDR1 SGHDN, CDR2 FVKESK. The V call is TRBV14, the J call TRBJ2-7; the match to TRBD1 covers 8 bases. The sequencing input was PBMCs. The clonotype was recovered from a girl aged 5-17 years in good health and CMV-seronegative. CDR3 residues: CASSHGTGHYEQYF. The CDR3 nucleotides read TGTGCCAGCAGCCATGGGACAGGACACTACGAGCAGTACTTC.